This record looks at one TCR beta chain sequence and its context. These data originate in a study of blood T cell repertoires in COVID-19. Looking at the study overall: The United States, Italy and Spain were the sources of the acute and convalescent COVID-19 samples.

Only in-frame clones appear in the TCRdb table, and some are missing; sequencing was by immunoSEQ multiplex PCR. The data hold under 200,000 clones, with roughly 87% observed a single time. Germline loops: CDR1 SGHTA, CDR2 FQGNSA. The length of the CDR3 is 14 residues. V was clipped by 1 base and J by 3 bases, with 10 bases between them. The material sequenced was peripheral blood. The chain is built from TRBV7-2 and TRBJ2-7; D gene unclear. The receptor comes from a man aged 55 to 70 with active or convalescent COVID-19. In nucleotides, the CDR3 is TGTGCCAGCAGCTTAGACATATACAACTACGAGCAGTACTTC. This gives the protein CASSLDIYNYEQYF.